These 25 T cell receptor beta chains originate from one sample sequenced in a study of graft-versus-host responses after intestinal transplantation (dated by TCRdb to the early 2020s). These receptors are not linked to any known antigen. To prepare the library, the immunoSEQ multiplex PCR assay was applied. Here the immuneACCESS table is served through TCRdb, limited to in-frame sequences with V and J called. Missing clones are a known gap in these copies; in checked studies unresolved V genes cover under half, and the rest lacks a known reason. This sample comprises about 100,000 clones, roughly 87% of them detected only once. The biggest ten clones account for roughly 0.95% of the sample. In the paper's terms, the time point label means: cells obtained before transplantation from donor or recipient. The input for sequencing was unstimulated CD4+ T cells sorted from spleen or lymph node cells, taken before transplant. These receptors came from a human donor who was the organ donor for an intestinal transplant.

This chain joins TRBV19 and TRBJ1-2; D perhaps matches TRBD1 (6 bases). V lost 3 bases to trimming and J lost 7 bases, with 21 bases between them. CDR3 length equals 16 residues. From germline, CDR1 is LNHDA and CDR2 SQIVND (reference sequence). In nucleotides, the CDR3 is TGTGCCAGTAGTATGTTCCACCACAAGGACAGTAGTGGCTACACCTTC. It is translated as CASSMFHHKDSSGYTF.

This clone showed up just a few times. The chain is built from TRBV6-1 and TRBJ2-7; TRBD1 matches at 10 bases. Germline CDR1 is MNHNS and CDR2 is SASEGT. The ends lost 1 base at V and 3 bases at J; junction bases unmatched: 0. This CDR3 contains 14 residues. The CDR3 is CASSEGTGGYEQYF. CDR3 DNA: TGTGCCAGCAGTGAAGGGACAGGGGGCTACGAGCAGTACTTC.

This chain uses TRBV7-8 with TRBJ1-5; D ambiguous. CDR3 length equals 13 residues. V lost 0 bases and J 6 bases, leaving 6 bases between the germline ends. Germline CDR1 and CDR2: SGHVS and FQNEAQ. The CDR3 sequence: CASSLARGQPQHF. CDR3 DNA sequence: TGTGCCAGCAGCTTAGCGCGCGGTCAGCCCCAGCATTTT.

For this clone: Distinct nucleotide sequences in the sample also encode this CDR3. CDR3 loop: CASSYSIRANTEAFF. The CDR3 nucleotides are TGTGCCAGCAGTTACTCGATCAGGGCGAACACTGAAGCTTTCTTT. The chain joins TRBV6-5 to TRBJ1-1; TRBD1 is a possible D gene (5 bases). CDR1 MNHEY and CDR2 SVGAGI come from the germline V gene. Trimming stripped 0 bases from V and 1 base from J, with 9 bases between. There are 15 residues in the CDR3.

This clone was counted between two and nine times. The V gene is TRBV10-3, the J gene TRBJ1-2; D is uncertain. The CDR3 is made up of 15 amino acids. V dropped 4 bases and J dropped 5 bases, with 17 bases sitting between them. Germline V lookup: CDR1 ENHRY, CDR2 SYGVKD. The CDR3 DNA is TGTGCCATCAGTGGCACTACCATTGACCTATATGGCTACACCTTC. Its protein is CAISGTTIDLYGYTF.

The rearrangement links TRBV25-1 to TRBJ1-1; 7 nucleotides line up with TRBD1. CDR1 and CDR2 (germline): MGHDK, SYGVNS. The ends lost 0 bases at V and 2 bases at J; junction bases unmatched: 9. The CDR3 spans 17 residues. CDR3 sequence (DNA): TGTGCCAGCAGTGAATATTACTTGGGACAGCGAAACACTGAAGCTTTCTTT. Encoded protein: CASSEYYLGQRNTEAFF.

The DNA of the CDR3 is TGCAGCGTTGACCTGGACAGGGGAGCTTTCTTT. Translated, it gives CSVDLDRGAFF. The V gene is TRBV29-1, the J gene TRBJ1-1; 9 positions match TRBD1. J gave up 10 bases and V 3 bases, and 3 bases lay outside the gene matches. Germline assignment: CDR1 SQVTM and CDR2 ANQGSEA. CDR3 length: 11 residues.

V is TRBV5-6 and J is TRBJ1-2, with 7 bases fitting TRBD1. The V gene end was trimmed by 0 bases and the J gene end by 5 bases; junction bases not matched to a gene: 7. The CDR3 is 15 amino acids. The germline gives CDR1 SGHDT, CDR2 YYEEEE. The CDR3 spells CASSLVGQQLYGYTF. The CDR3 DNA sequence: TGTGCCAGCAGCTTGGTGGGACAGCAGTTATATGGCTACACCTTC. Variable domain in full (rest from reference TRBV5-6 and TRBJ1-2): DAGVTQSPTHLIKTRGQQVTLRCSPKSGHDTVSWYQQALGQGPQFIFQYYEEEERQRGNFPDRFSGHQFPNYSSELNVNALLLGDSALYLCASSLVGQQLYGYTFGSGTRLTVV.

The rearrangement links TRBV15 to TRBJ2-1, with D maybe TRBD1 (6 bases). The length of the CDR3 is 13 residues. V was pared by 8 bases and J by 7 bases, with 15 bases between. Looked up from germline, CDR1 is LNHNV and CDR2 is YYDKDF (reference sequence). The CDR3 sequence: CATEPGQRNEQFF. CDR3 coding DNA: TGTGCCACCGAACCGGGACAACGGAATGAGCAGTTCTTC.

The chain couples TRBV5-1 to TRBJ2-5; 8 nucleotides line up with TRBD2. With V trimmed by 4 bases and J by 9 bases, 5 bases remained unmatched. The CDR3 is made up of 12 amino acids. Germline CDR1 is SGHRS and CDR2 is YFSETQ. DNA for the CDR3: TGCGCCAGCAGCCGGGGGGGCGCGGCCCAGTACTTC. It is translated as CASSRGGAAQYF.

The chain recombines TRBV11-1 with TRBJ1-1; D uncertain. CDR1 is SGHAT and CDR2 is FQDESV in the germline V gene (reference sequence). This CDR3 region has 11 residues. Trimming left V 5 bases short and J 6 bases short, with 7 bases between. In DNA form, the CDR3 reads TGTGCCAGCAGCGCCTCCCCTGAAGCTTTCTTT. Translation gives CASSASPEAFF.

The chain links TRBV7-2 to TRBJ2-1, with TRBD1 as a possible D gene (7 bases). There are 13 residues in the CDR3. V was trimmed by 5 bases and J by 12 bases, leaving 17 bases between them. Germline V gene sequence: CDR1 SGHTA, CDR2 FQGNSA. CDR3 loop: CASSLEGAARQFF. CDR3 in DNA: TGTGCCAGCAGCCTGGAGGGGGCGGCTAGGCAGTTCTTC.

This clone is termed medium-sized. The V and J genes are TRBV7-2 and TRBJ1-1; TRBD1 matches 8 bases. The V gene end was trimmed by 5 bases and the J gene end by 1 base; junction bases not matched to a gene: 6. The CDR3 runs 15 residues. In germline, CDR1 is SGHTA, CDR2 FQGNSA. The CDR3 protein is CASSPGGVGNTEAFF. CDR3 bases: TGTGCCAGCAGCCCAGGGGGCGTCGGGAACACTGAAGCTTTCTTT.

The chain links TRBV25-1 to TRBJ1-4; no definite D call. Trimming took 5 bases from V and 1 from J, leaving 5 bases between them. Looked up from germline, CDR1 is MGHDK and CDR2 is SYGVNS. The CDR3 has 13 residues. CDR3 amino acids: CASSSRTNEKLFF. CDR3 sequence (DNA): TGTGCCAGCAGTAGCCGAACTAATGAAAAACTGTTTTTT.

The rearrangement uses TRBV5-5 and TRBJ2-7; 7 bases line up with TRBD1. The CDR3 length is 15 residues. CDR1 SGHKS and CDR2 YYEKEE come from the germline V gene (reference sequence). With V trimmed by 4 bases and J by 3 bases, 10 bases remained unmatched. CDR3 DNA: TGTGCCAGCAGCCCCCGACCGACAGGGAACTACGAGCAGTACTTC. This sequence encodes CASSPRPTGNYEQYF.

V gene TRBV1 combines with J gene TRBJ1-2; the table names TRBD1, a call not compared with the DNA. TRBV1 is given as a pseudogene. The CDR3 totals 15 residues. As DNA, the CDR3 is TGCACCAGCAGCCGAGAAAAACGGGACATAGATGGCTACACCTTC. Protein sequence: CTSSREKRDIDGYTF.

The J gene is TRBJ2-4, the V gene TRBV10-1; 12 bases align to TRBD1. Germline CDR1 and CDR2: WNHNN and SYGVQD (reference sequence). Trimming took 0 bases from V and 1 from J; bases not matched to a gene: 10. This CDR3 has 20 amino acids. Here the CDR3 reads CASSESTGTGGGEAKNIQYF. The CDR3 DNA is TGCGCCAGCAGTGAGTCAACCGGGACAGGGGGCGGTGAGGCCAAAAACATTCAGTACTTC.

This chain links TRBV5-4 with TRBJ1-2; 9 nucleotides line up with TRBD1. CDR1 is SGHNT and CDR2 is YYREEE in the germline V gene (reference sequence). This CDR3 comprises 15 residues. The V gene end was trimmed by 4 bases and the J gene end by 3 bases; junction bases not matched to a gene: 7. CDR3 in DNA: TGTGCCAGCAGCGTTCCGGGACAGGGAGACTATGGCTACACCTTC. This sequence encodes CASSVPGQGDYGYTF.

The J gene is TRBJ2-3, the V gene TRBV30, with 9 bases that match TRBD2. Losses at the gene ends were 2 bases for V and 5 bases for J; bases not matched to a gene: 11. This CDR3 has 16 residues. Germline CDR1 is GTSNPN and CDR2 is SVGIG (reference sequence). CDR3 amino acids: CAWSSSPSGVGDTQYF. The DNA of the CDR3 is TGTGCCTGGAGTTCCTCCCCTAGCGGGGTTGGAGATACGCAGTATTTT.

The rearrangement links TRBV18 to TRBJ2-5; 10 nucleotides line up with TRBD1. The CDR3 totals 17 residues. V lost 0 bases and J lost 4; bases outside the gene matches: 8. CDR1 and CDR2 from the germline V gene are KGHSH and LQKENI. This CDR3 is CASSPPLRTGGSETQYF. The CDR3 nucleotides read TGTGCCAGCTCACCACCGTTAAGGACAGGGGGTTCAGAGACCCAGTACTTC.

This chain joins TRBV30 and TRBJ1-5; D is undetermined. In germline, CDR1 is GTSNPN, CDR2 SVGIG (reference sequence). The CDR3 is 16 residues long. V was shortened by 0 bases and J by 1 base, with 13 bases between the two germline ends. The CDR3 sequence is CAWSVRGPRSNQPQHF. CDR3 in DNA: TGTGCCTGGAGTGTGCGCGGCCCAAGGAGCAATCAGCCCCAGCATTTT.

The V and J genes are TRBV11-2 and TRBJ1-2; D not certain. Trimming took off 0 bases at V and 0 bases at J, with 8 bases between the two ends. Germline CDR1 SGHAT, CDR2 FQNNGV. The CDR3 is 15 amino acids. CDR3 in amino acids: CASSLDFGTNYGYTF. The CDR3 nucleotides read TGTGCCAGCAGCTTAGACTTTGGGACTAACTATGGCTACACCTTC.

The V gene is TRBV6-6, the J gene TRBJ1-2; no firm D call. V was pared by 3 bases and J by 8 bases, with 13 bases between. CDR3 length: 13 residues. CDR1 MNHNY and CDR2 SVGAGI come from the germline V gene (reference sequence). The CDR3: CASSYGEVSGYTF. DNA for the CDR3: TGTGCCAGCAGTTATGGCGAGGTGTCCGGCTACACCTTC.

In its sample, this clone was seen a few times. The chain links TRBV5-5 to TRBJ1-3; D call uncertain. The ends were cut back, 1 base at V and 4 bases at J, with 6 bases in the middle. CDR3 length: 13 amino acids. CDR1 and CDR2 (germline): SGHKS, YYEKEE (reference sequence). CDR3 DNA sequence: TGTGCCAGCAGCTTGTGGTCCGGAAACACCATATATTTT. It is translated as CASSLWSGNTIYF.

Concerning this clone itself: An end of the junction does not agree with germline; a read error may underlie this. The CDR3 sequence is CAWSALRDSVFF. DNA for the CDR3: TGTGCCTGGAGTGCCCTTAGGGACAGCGTTTTCTTT. This chain connects TRBV30 to TRBJ1-6; TRBD1 matches at 7 bases. Germline CDR1 is GTSNPN and CDR2 is SVGIG (reference sequence). CDR3 length: 12 amino acids.